Sequencing of this TCR beta chain was carried out in a study of PD-1 blockade in classical Hodgkin lymphoma. Time point described: newly diagnosed, previously untreated cHL patient sample. Study results and limitations: A reduction in baseline TCR diversity was reportedly seen in newly diagnosed patients relative to healthy donors. The causes of the repertoire differences, possibly disease activity or prior therapy, remain undefined.

Note on this clone: Its antigen is not known.

The assay was immunoSEQ multiplex PCR, and TCRdb's table has in-frame clones only and misses some. This table has tens of thousands of clones, 94% appearing once. Sequenced input: peripheral blood mononuclear cells (PBMCs). The receptor's source is a human donor with classical Hodgkin lymphoma.

The CDR3 loop is CASSYGAGELFF. CDR3 DNA sequence: TGTGCCAGCAGTTACGGGGCCGGGGAGCTGTTTTTT. The chain couples TRBV6-6 to TRBJ2-2, with D hard to call. V gave up 2 bases and J gave up 6 bases, with 4 bases separating them. Germline CDR1 is MNHNY and CDR2 is SVGAGI (reference sequence). This CDR3 contains 12 residues.